This T cell receptor (beta chain) was sequenced for a study of OX40 agonist ivuxolimab in advanced cancers. General study findings and limits: Low normalized T-cell clonal expansion was also seen in some nonresponders. Both CD4+ and CD8+ T cell populations in blood had undergone clonal expansion by week 6 at 0.1 to 3.0 mg/kg.

CDR3 size: 15 residues. Germline CDR1 and CDR2: MDHEN and SYDVKM. Losses at the gene ends were 2 bases for V and 6 bases for J; bases not matched to a gene: 5. The repertoire was sequenced with immunoSEQ multiplex PCR; TCRdb's copy has only in-frame clones and lacks some. Here the sample spans around 70,000 clones, approximately 87% being singletons. Points on this clone: What it binds is unknown.

J is TRBJ1-5 and V is TRBV28; TRBD1 matches 9 bases. The sequenced sample was CD4+ or CD8+ T cells sorted from blood, obtained in a trial of the OX40 agonist ivuxolimab. This clonotype was obtained from an adult with an advanced solid tumor such as melanoma, head and neck, liver or kidney cancer. For the CDR3, the DNA is TGTGCCAGCAGTTTAGGGGGACAGGGCGGTCAGCCCCAGCATTTT. Its translation is CASSLGGQGGQPQHF.